The 10 T cell receptor beta chains below were found in one sample sequenced in a study of identical twins. Each CDR3 protein gets one entry after TCRdb re-called the 5' RACE reads with MiXCR. Of about 250,000 distinct CDR3 sequences in the sample, 7% to 8.5% were seen once. Separately, the same data were catalogued under a study of yellow fever vaccine responses in identical twins.

The sequencing input was CD8+ T cells sorted from blood. The receptors were sampled from a woman between 18 and 30 years old in good health.

As for this clonotype: At one of its ends the junction is not consistent with the germline gene, which may arise from a read error. The chain is built from TRBV13 and TRBJ2-7; D assignment may be TRBD1 or TRBD2 (5 bases each). Germline CDR1 PRHDT, CDR2 FYEKMQ (reference sequence). This CDR3 region has 13 residues. Here the CDR3 DNA reads TGTGCCAGCAGCCTAGGGACCGTCGGCGAGCAGTACTTC. It codes for CASSLGTVGEQYF.

This clonotype was counted between two and nine times. The CDR3 loop reads CASSYSSGRGTGELFF. The CDR3 nucleotides read TGTGCCAGCAGTTACTCGTCGGGGCGAGGCACCGGGGAGCTGTTTTTT. The V gene is TRBV6-5, the J gene TRBJ2-2; D is possibly TRBD1 or TRBD2 (5 bases each). Looked up from germline, CDR1 is MNHEY and CDR2 is SVGAGI. Trimming stripped 0 bases from V and 4 bases from J, with 12 bases between. There are 16 residues in the CDR3.

The gene calls are TRBV11-2 and TRBJ2-1, with 15 bases aligning to TRBD2. This CDR3 contains 18 residues. Germline CDR1 is SGHAT and CDR2 is FQNNGV. With V trimmed by 0 bases and J by 7 bases, 7 bases remained unmatched. The CDR3 DNA reads TGTGCCAGCAGCTTAGAAGGCGGACTAGCGGGGGGGTGGAATGAGCAGTTCTTC. Its protein is CASSLEGGLAGGWNEQFF.

Ten or more counts support this clonotype. The chain links TRBV10-3 to TRBJ2-3, with a weak D call TRBD2 (5 bases). The V gene's germline CDR1 is ENHRY and CDR2 SYGVKD. V lost 8 bases and J lost 9, with 15 bases in between. The CDR3 is made up of 12 amino acids. The CDR3 here is CAIQSSAATQYF. The CDR3, as DNA: TGTGCCATCCAATCTTCAGCGGCAACGCAGTATTTT.

This clonotype was seen repeatedly, ten times or more. This chain links TRBV11-2 with TRBJ2-1; 7 bases are a match to TRBD2. The germline V gene has CDR1 SGHAT and CDR2 FQNNGV. V lost 0 bases to trimming and J lost 8 bases; unmatched junction nucleotides: 10. CDR3 size: 16 residues. The CDR3 nucleotides read TGTGCCAGCAGCTTAGATTGGGTAGCGGGCCACCATGAGCAGTTCTTC. Translating it yields CASSLDWVAGHHEQFF.

This clonotype appeared a few times. The rearrangement uses TRBV18 and TRBJ1-4; D call uncertain. V was clipped by 3 bases and J by 4 bases, with 15 bases between them. The germline gives CDR1 KGHSH, CDR2 LQKENI. There are 16 residues in the CDR3. This chain's CDR3 is CASSPRFSSRNEKLFF. In DNA, the CDR3 is TGTGCCAGCTCACCTCGGTTTTCCAGCCGTAATGAAAAACTGTTTTTT. The whole variable domain, remainder taken from reference TRBV18 and TRBJ1-4, is NAGVMQNPRHLVRRRGQEARLRCSPMKGHSHVYWYRQLPEEGLKFMVYLQKENIIDESGMPKERFSAEFPKEGPSILRIQQVVRGDSAAYFCASSPRFSSRNEKLFFGSGTQLSVL.

V is TRBV7-9 and J is TRBJ2-5; TRBD1 is a possible D gene (6 bases). V was trimmed by 5 bases and J by 2 bases, leaving 12 bases between them. The germline CDR1 and CDR2 sequences are SEHNR and FQNEAQ (reference sequence). There are 14 residues in the CDR3. The CDR3 region is CASSIPDRQETQYF. CDR3 coding DNA: TGTGCCAGCAGCATCCCGGACAGACAAGAGACCCAGTACTTC.

This clonotype was seen repeatedly, ten times or more. The V gene is TRBV6-1, the J gene TRBJ2-1; the D gene could be TRBD1 or TRBD2 (5 bases each). Trimming took 7 bases from V and 0 from J, leaving 16 bases between them. The CDR3 runs to 16 residues. The V gene's germline CDR1 is MNHNS and CDR2 SASEGT. The CDR3 is CASKGSGPSSYNEQFF. The CDR3 DNA sequence: TGTGCCAGCAAGGGGTCGGGGCCTAGCTCCTACAATGAGCAGTTCTTC.

This clonotype came up many times. V usage is TRBV27 and J usage is TRBJ2-5; D is ambiguous. Germline-derived CDR1 and CDR2 are MNHEY and SMNVEV (reference sequence). CDR3 length: 12 residues. Between the trimmed V and J ends, which lost 5 bases and 7 bases, there was a span of 11 bases. The CDR3: CASSPGPWTQYF. DNA of the CDR3: TGTGCCAGCAGTCCCGGACCCTGGACCCAGTACTTC.

The CDR3 region has the DNA TGTGCCAGCAGTGCATCGAGCAATCAGCCCCAGCATTTT. This encodes CASSASSNQPQHF. V and J are TRBV2 and TRBJ1-5; D not certain. Germline CDR1 reads SNHLY; CDR2 reads FYNNEI. The V end was cut by 4 bases, the J end by 1 base, with 5 bases between. There are 13 residues in the CDR3.